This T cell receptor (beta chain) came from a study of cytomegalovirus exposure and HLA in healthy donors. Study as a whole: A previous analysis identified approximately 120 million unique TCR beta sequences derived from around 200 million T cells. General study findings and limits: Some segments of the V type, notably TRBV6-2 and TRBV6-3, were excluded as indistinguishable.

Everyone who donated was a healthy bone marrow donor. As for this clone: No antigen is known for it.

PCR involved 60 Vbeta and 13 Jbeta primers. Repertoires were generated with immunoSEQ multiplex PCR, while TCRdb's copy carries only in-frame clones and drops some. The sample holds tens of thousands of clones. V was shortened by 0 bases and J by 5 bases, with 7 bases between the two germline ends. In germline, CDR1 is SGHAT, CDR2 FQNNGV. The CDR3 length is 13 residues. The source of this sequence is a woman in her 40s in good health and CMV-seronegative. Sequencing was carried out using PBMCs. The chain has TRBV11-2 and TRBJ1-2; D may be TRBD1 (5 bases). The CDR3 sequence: CASSLDRGYGYTF. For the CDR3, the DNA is TGTGCCAGCAGCTTAGATCGGGGGTATGGCTACACCTTC.